Listed below are T cell receptor beta chains from one sample, sequenced in a study of regulatory T cells in long-lasting Graves disease. TCRdb used MiXCR to reprocess the multiplex PCR reads, holding one entry per CDR3 protein. The data contain about 420,000 distinct CDR3 sequences, about a sixth of them singletons. The sample was also linked to a second study, of T cells in Graves' hyperthyroidism and ophthalmopathy.

Sequenced material: peripheral blood mononuclear cells (PBMCs), taken at new diagnosis, from a patient treated with antithyroid drugs. The receptors come from a woman aged 18-29 years with Graves disease. Both conserved end residues are part of each CDR3. Each record gives: clone size, V gene, J gene, D gene, CDR3 DNA, CDR3 protein. The D gene is left open where the match is weak. Clone size appears in some rows only: once, few, many, or a class for an expanded clone.

size: many; V: TRBV7-8; J: TRBJ2-3; D: NA; DNA: TGTGCCAGCAGGGTCACTGGACTTGATACGCAGTATTTT; CDR3: CASRVTGLDTQYF
size: many; V: TRBV27; J: TRBJ2-1; D: NA; DNA: TGTGCCAGCCTAAGGTTTGGAGGCGGTGAGCAGTTCTTC; CDR3: CASLRFGGGEQFF
size: NA; V: TRBV3-1; J: TRBJ2-2; D: TRBD2; DNA: TGTGCCAGCAGCCAAGCTATGGGAGGGGTTTCCGGGGAGCTGTTTTTT; CDR3: CASSQAMGGVSGELFF
size: few; V: TRBV27; J: TRBJ2-7; D: TRBD2; DNA: TGTGCCAGCAGTTTATTTAGCGGGAACCGTGTTGAGCAGTACTTC; CDR3: CASSLFSGNRVEQYF
size: many; V: TRBV2; J: TRBJ2-3; D: TRBD2; DNA: TGTGCCAGCAGTGGACTAGCGGGAGATCCAGATACGCAGTATTTT; CDR3: CASSGLAGDPDTQYF
size: many; V: TRBV28; J: TRBJ2-6; D: NA; DNA: TGTGCCAGCAGTTTAGGTGGACACCGGGGGGCCAACGTCCTGACTTTC; CDR3: CASSLGGHRGANVLTF
size: many; V: TRBV20-1; J: TRBJ2-7; D: NA; DNA: TGCAGTGCTACAACGGGGGAGCAGTACTTC; CDR3: CSATTGEQYF
size: few; V: TRBV6-1; J: TRBJ2-7; D: TRBD1; DNA: TGTGCCAGCAGAACACCGGGACAGGGTTCCTACGAGCAGTACTTC; CDR3: CASRTPGQGSYEQYF
size: many; V: TRBV2; J: TRBJ1-5; D: NA; DNA: TGTGCCAGCAGTCAAAGGTCACCAAGCAATCAGCCCCAGCATTTT; CDR3: CASSQRSPSNQPQHF
size: many; V: TRBV7-9; J: TRBJ2-3; D: NA; DNA: TGTGCCAGCAGGGCTAACACAGATACGCAGTATTTT; CDR3: CASRANTDTQYF
size: few; V: TRBV9; J: TRBJ2-5; D: NA; DNA: TGTGCCAGCAGCGTAGGGTTCGGACGGAACCAAGAGACCCAGTACTTC; CDR3: CASSVGFGRNQETQYF
size: once; V: TRBV5-1; J: TRBJ1-1; D: NA; DNA: TGTGCCAGCAGCGGTGAACAGAACACTGAAGCTTTCTTT; CDR3: CASSGEQNTEAFF
size: NA; V: TRBV7-3; J: TRBJ1-5; D: NA; DNA: TGTGCCAGCAGCATCGAGAGCAATCAGCCCCAGCATTTT; CDR3: CASSIESNQPQHF
size: NA; V: TRBV12-3/TRBV12-4; J: TRBJ1-5; D: NA; DNA: TGTGCCAGCAGCAATTCCGACGGGCGGCCCCAGCATTTT; CDR3: CASSNSDGRPQHF
size: few; V: TRBV28; J: TRBJ2-7; D: TRBD2; DNA: TGTGCCAGCAGTTTGGGATCGGGAGGGCCCTCCAAGGAGCAGTACTTC; CDR3: CASSLGSGGPSKEQYF
size: many; V: TRBV20-1; J: TRBJ2-7; D: TRBD2; DNA: TGCAGTGCTAGTTCCCTAGCGGGAGTAGAGAGCTACGAGCAGTACTTC; CDR3: CSASSLAGVESYEQYF
size: many; V: TRBV6-5; J: TRBJ1-2; D: NA; DNA: TGTGCCAGCAGTTATATCACAGGAGCTAACTATGGCTACACCTTC; CDR3: CASSYITGANYGYTF
size: NA; V: TRBV28; J: TRBJ2-7; D: TRBD2; DNA: TGTGCCAGCACCCCCGGGCTAGCGGGTGGCTACGAGCAGTACTTC; CDR3: CASTPGLAGGYEQYF
size: few; V: TRBV7-8; J: TRBJ2-1; D: NA; DNA: TGTGCCAGCAGCTTCCCCTTAGGGGCCTACAATGAGCAGTTCTTC; CDR3: CASSFPLGAYNEQFF
size: NA; V: TRBV18; J: TRBJ2-2; D: NA; DNA: TGTGCCAGCTCACGTGACAGTACCACCGGGGAGCTGTTTTTT; CDR3: CASSRDSTTGELFF
size: many; V: TRBV5-1; J: TRBJ2-7; D: NA; DNA: TGCGCCAGCAGTAATAGCGTACCTTCCTACGAGCAGTACTTC; CDR3: CASSNSVPSYEQYF
size: many; V: TRBV27; J: TRBJ2-1; D: NA; DNA: TGTGCCAGCAGTTGGGGGGGGGCAGTTAATGAGCAGTTCTTC; CDR3: CASSWGGAVNEQFF
size: many; V: TRBV28; J: TRBJ2-3; D: NA; DNA: TGTGCCAGCAGTCCTCATCAGTCGGGGGCAGATACGCAGTATTTT; CDR3: CASSPHQSGADTQYF
size: many; V: TRBV7-2; J: TRBJ1-5; D: TRBD1; DNA: TGTGCCAGCAGCCCAGGGGGCGTAACAGGTCAGCCCCAGCATTTT; CDR3: CASSPGGVTGQPQHF